Included here is one T cell receptor (beta chain) sequence, with context. Its antigen remains undetermined. Per-base qualities were not stored, and no clone one base away is much larger. Trimmed from V: 3 bases; trimmed from J: 1 base; junction bases lacking a gene match: 18. There are 22 amino acids in the CDR3, from cysteine to phenylalanine inclusive. Left in the record is the CDR3 DNA by itself, 66 bases read in frame from the first base. Via the germline V gene (reference sequence), CDR1 is LNHDA and CDR2 SQIVND. Healthy HIV-negative adults with no recently reported acute infections or vaccinations were included as donors. Every donor was a Caucasian adult living in Nashville, Tennessee, USA. Magnetic negative selection was used to enrich CD4+ T cells, after which naive cells were positively selected on CD45RA and the negative fraction became the memory subset. After blood collection by leukapheresis, PBMCs were isolated using Ficoll-Histopaque density gradient centrifugation and then cryopreserved in the vapor phase of liquid nitrogen. Analytical flow cytometry was used to check the purity and quantity of each magnetically sorted T cell population. Each sorted fraction had its genomic DNA isolated and then quantified by UV absorbance on a Nanodrop 2000c.

The sample comes from a study of shared clonotypes between healthy human individuals (TCRdb year 2020). Regarding the complete study: The cohort included a few men and two women between 18 and 49 years of age. For each donor, three plates each were used for CD4 naive and CD4 memory, two plates were used for CD8 naive, and one plate was used for CD8 memory. Blood TCR repertoires of five healthy adults were deeply sequenced to estimate repertoire size and the extent of clonotype sharing between individuals. To increase sequencing depth and limit assay-specific biases, TCR repertoire library preparation and sequencing were carried out by different laboratories using diverse techniques. Each donor's leukapheresis produced roughly between about 0.9 and 9.5 billion PBMCs.

TCR CDR3 regions were amplified from genomic DNA by multiplex PCR using the deep immunoSEQ assay. For each cell subset, the extracted genomic DNA was distributed evenly across all wells of several immunoSEQ 96-well plates, and each plate served as one replicate. Each replicate PCR for sorted subsets received around 200 ng genomic DNA, equal to 30,000 or so T cell genomes. Purified libraries were measured with a Qubit 3.0 fluorometer, size-checked on a Bioanalyzer 2100, and measured again with the KAPA Library Quantification kit. Every immunoSEQ 96-well plate was sequenced on a separate single-read 150-cycle Illumina NextSeq 550 flow cell. Turning to the authors' computational methods: Because the immunoSEQ output held only junctional sequences and lacked quality scores, the filtering could not match the filtering applied to full-length reads. Sequences were annotated with PyIR, a Python wrapper for IgBLAST v1.9, and V/J genes and CDR3 were assigned using IMGT germline references. Any read was removed if the V/J assignment was weak (E-value above 1e-6), the CDR3 was missing, or the read contained stop codons, out-of-frame junctions, or ambiguous translated residues. A V3J clonotype was defined by an identical inferred V gene, J gene, and CDR3 amino acid sequence. Percentage overlap between repertoires was calculated by dividing the number of shared unique clonotypes by the size of the smaller repertoire. Richness of each repertoire was evaluated using RTK rarefaction, the Chao1 estimator, and Recon v2.1 estimates of unobserved clonotypes. For all TCRbeta clonotypes obtained by the gDNA method from a few donors, generation probabilities were computed with OLGA. As stored in TCRdb, this immuneACCESS dataset retains in-frame rearrangements with V and J assigned. A fraction of the clones does not appear; measured against another copy, unresolved V genes explain less than half of the discrepancy, and the remainder lacks a known reason. The D gene and trimming were derived from the DNA, and the V and J assignments and clone size from that table. This sample lists roughly 2,500,000 clones; 93% were detected once. The biggest ten clones account for approximately 0.37% of the sample.

What the research found in general, with its limitations: Rarefaction of sorted-subset datasets indicated incomplete sequencing despite the large sequencing depth. Clonotypes shared by all four sorted-subset donors showed higher generation probabilities than non-shared clonotypes. Only blood was sampled, and tissue TCR repertoires likely differ from those in blood. The small number of donors limited the genetic and exposure-history diversity represented. Naive subsets generally had larger estimated clonotype richness than memory subsets. Sharing across a handful of donors was observed for 4.5% to 6.5% of naive CD4, 3% to 3.5% of naive CD8, 2% to 2.5% of memory CD4, and roughly 0.4% of memory CD8 clonotypes. Based on pairwise subsampling, the degree of clonotype sharing among donors was expected to be affected by sequencing depth.

The sequence was collected from a man between 18 and 29 years old in good health. Some clones in this sample may be carry-over from other donors' samples. Rearrangement joined TRBV19 to TRBJ2-2; the junction holds 12 bases that match TRBD1. The sequencing sample was made of naive CD4+ T cells from PBMCs. Taken with the paper, the label for cell subset or site translates to: CD45RA+ positively selected. In nucleotides, the sequence is TGTGCCAGTAGTATCCGCCCGGGACAGGGGGCCAACTTTTTAATGAACACCGGGGAGCTGTTTTTT. It is translated as CASSIRPGQGANFLMNTGELFF.